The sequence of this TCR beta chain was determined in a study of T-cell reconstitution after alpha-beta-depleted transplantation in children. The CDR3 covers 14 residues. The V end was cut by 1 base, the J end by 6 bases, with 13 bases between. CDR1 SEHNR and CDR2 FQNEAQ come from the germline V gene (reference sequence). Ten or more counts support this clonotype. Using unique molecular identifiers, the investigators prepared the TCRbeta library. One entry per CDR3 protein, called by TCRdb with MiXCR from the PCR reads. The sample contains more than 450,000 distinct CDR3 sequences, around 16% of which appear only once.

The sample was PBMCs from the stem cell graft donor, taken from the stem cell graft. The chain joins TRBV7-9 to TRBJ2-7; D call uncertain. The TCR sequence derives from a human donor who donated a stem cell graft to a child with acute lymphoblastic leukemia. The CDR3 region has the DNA TGTGCCAGCAGCTTAGGACCCAGCCAGGCCGAGCAGTACTTC. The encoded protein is CASSLGPSQAEQYF.